The 2 T cell receptor beta chains in this list originate from one sample, sequenced in a study of T cell changes during pregnancy in multiple sclerosis (dated 2019 in TCRdb). Libraries were prepared through the immunoSEQ multiplex PCR assay. Drawn from immuneACCESS, this table holds only the in-frame rearrangements with V and J called that TCRdb kept. Clones are partly lost; checked studies trace under half to an unresolved V gene and leave the rest unexplained. In this sample the table shows fewer than 55,000 clones, more than 85% of which occur a single time. About 0.99% of the sample is held by the ten biggest clonotypes. The input for sequencing was peripheral blood, taken after pregnancy. These receptors were obtained from a female donor with multiple sclerosis, enrolled in a pregnancy study.

V gene TRBV29-1 combines with J gene TRBJ1-1; no clear D gene. The CDR3 has 10 amino acids. Per germline, CDR1 SQVTM and CDR2 ANQGSEA. The V gene lost 4 bases and the J gene lost 6 bases, with 6 bases spanning the gap. The CDR3 bases are TGCAGCGTTGTACGAGCTGAAGCTTTCTTT. It encodes CSVVRAEAFF.

The genes are TRBV9 and TRBJ1-1; D is perhaps TRBD1 (6 bases). The V end lost 0 bases, the J end lost 4 bases, and 13 bases lay between the germline ends. This CDR3 contains 15 residues. CDR1 is SGDLS, CDR2 YYNGEE, per germline. CDR3 DNA sequence: TGTGCCAGCAGCGTAGAGGCAGGGGAAGCCACTGAAGCTTTCTTT. As protein: CASSVEAGEATEAFF.